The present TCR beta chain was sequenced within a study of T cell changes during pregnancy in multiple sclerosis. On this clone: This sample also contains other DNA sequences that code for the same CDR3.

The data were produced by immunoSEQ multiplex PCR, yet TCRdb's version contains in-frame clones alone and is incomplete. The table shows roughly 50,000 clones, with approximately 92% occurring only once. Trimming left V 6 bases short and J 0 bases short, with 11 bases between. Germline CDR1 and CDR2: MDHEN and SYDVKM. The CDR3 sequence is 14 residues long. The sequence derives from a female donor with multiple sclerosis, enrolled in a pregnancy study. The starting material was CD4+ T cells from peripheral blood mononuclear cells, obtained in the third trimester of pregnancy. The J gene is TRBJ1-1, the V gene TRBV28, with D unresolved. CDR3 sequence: CASSPGALNTEAFF. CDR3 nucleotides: TGTGCCAGCAGCCCCGGTGCCCTGAACACTGAAGCTTTCTTT. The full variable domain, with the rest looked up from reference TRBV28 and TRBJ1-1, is DVKVTQSSRYLVKRTGEKVFLECVQDMDHENMFWYRQDPGLGLRLIYFSYDVKMKEKGDIPEGYSVSREKKERFSLILESASTNQTSMYLCASSPGALNTEAFFGQGTRLTVV.